The clone carrying this T cell receptor beta chain was seen only a few times. The target antigen is unknown. This CDR3 comprises 12 residues. J was trimmed by 10 bases and V by 7 bases; bases with no gene match: 6. Germline V gene data show CDR1 as SEHNR and CDR2 as FQNEAQ (reference sequence). This record comes from a study of identical twins. Study-level points and caveats: The study drew conclusions from cross-sectional statistical analysis, not from following the same donors.

TCRdb analysed the 5' RACE reads with MiXCR anew, one entry per CDR3 protein. The sample holds approximately 350,000 distinct CDR3 sequences, 9% to 15% seen once. These sequences were also reported in another study, on yellow fever vaccine responses in identical twins. According to that study: Twins' T cell vaccine responses reportedly looked partly convergent, partly personalized.

The TCR originated in a woman between 18 and 29 years old in good health. The V call is TRBV7-9, the J call TRBJ2-1; 8 bases agree with TRBD2. Material for sequencing was CD8+ T cells sorted from blood. The CDR3 is CASNGGGQEQFF. The CDR3 DNA follows: TGTGCCAGCAACGGGGGGGGGCAGGAGCAGTTCTTC.